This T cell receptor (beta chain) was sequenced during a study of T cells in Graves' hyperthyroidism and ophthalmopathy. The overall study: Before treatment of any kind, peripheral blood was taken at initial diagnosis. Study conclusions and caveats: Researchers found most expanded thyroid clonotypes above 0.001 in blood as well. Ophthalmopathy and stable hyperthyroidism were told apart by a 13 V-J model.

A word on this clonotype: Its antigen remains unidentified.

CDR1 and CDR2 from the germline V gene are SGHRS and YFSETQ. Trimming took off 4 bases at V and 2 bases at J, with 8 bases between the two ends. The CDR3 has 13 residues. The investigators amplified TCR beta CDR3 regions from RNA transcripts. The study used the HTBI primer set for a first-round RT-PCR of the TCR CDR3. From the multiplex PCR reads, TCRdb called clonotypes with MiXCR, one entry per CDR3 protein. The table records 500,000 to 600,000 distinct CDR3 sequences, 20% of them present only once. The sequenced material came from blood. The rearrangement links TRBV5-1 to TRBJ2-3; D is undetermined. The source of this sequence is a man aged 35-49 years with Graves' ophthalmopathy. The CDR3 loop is CASSDGITDTQYF. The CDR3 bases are TGCGCCAGCAGCGATGGGATCACAGATACGCAGTATTTT.